This passage covers 16 T cell receptor beta chains from one sample sequenced in a study of regulatory T cells in long-lasting Graves disease (dated by TCRdb to the early 2020s). The library came from multiplex PCR. Sequencing was carried out with an Illumina HiSeq 4000. iRepertoire HTBI primers and Arm-PCR amplification of CDR3 regions were used to construct TCR beta libraries. TCRdb applied fastp at Q25 and MiXCR to the public reads, then kept only in-frame beta chains. Entries that share a CDR3 protein sequence are merged under the most common genes and DNA. This sample comprises about 310,000 distinct CDR3 sequences, 22% of them detected only once. Jointly, the top ten make up 45% to 70% of the sample. Interpreted using the paper, the time point label stands for: persistent/refractory GD, antithyroid drugs over 5 years with positive TRAb. RNA was extracted from PBMCs in TRIzol for both TCR sequencing and RNA sequencing.

The material sequenced was peripheral blood mononuclear cells (PBMCs), taken when the disease was refractory, from a patient treated with antithyroid drugs. The receptor set was obtained from a female donor with Graves disease.

This clonotype was counted many times. The CDR3 sequence is CASSLDTGNYGYTF. In nucleotides, the CDR3 is TGCGCCAGCAGCTTGGATACAGGGAACTATGGCTACACCTTC. The chain carries TRBV5-1 and TRBJ1-2, with D perhaps matching TRBD1 (6 bases). The germline gives CDR1 SGHRS, CDR2 YFSETQ. CDR3 length: 14 amino acids. Trimming pared 0 bases from V and 2 bases from J, leaving 8 bases between.

The chain combines TRBV7-9 with TRBJ1-3; a weak D match, TRBD1 (5 bases). The CDR3 sequence is 18 residues long. CDR1 and CDR2 (germline): SEHNR, FQNEAQ (reference sequence). The V end was cut by 1 base, the J end by 1 base, with 17 bases between. The CDR3 DNA sequence: TGTGCCAGCAGCTTAGGTTTATGGCAGGGAAGTTCTGGAAACACCATATATTTT. It encodes CASSLGLWQGSSGNTIYF.

This clonotype was seen a few times. The chain carries TRBV7-2 and TRBJ2-7; D may be TRBD1 (5 bases). Germline assignment: CDR1 SGHTA and CDR2 FQGNSA. V dropped 1 base and J dropped 0 bases, with 13 bases sitting between them. The CDR3 length is 16 residues. The CDR3 DNA reads as TGTGCCAGCAGCTTAGGAGGCCAGGGCCTCTCCTACGAGCAGTACTTC. Protein product: CASSLGGQGLSYEQYF.

In its sample, this clonotype was seen many times. The chain has TRBV20-1 and TRBJ1-5; D remains unclear. CDR1 is DFQATT and CDR2 is SNEGSKA in the germline V gene (reference sequence). Trimming removed 3 bases from V and 1 base from J, with 16 bases in between. The CDR3 runs 16 residues. CDR3 DNA: TGCAGTGCTAGGACGTTGCCGTGGGAAAGCAATCAGCCCCAGCATTTT. It yields the protein CSARTLPWESNQPQHF.

The chain combines TRBV2 with TRBJ2-6, with D maybe TRBD2 (5 bases). Germline V gene data show CDR1 as SNHLY and CDR2 as FYNNEI. The CDR3 covers 18 residues. Trimming shortened V by 6 bases and J by 0 bases, and 18 bases separated the two germline ends. CDR3 bases: TGTGCCAGCAGCCGGACTCCCGCCCCCCTCTCTGGGGCCAACGTCCTGACTTTC. It encodes CASSRTPAPLSGANVLTF.

This clonotype occurred many times. The V call is TRBV11-2, the J call TRBJ1-1; D is undetermined. The CDR3 is made up of 14 amino acids. V was pared by 1 base and J by 4 bases, with 10 bases between. Germline V gene lookup returns CDR1 SGHAT and CDR2 FQNNGV. Here the CDR3 DNA reads TGTGCCAGCAGCTTAGTTAGCGGTTCCACTGAAGCTTTCTTT. This gives the protein CASSLVSGSTEAFF.

CDR3 loop: CASSPIQGLVAEAFF. In nucleotides, the CDR3 is TGTGCCAGCAGCCCGATACAGGGTTTAGTCGCTGAAGCTTTCTTT. V gene TRBV11-2 combines with J gene TRBJ1-1; a possible D gene is TRBD1 (6 bases). The CDR3 extends over 15 amino acids. Trimming removed 5 bases at V and 6 bases at J, with 19 bases between. Germline CDR1 and CDR2: SGHAT and FQNNGV.

This clonotype has only a few counts. The chain recombines TRBV11-2 with TRBJ2-2; tentatively, D is TRBD2 (6 bases). Germline V gives CDR1 SGHAT, CDR2 FQNNGV. The CDR3 runs 15 residues. V lost 1 base and J 4 bases, leaving 10 bases between the germline ends. CDR3 bases: TGTGCCAGCAGCTTAGTTGGGAGGTTCACCGGGGAGCTGTTTTTT. Its translation: CASSLVGRFTGELFF.

This clonotype was counted only a few times. The rearrangement links TRBV7-2 to TRBJ1-1; no definite D call. The CDR3 totals 13 residues. Trimming pared 5 bases from V and 6 bases from J, leaving 13 bases between. Per the germline V gene, CDR1 is SGHTA and CDR2 is FQGNSA. CDR3 sequence reads: CASSQRVVAEAFF. The CDR3, as DNA: TGTGCCAGCAGCCAGAGGGTGGTGGCTGAAGCTTTCTTT.

This clonotype was seen more than once but under ten times. The V and J genes are TRBV20-1 and TRBJ1-1, with 9 positions matching TRBD1. The germline gives CDR1 DFQATT, CDR2 SNEGSKA (reference sequence). With V trimmed by 5 bases and J by 6 bases, 19 bases remained unmatched. This CDR3 has 17 amino acids. This chain's CDR3 is CSAPYPILTGGSSEAFF. CDR3 DNA sequence: TGCAGTGCTCCCTATCCAATTCTGACAGGGGGATCGTCTGAAGCTTTCTTT.

In its sample, this clonotype was seen many times. The chain couples TRBV20-1 to TRBJ2-7; TRBD2 matches 8 bases. The trim removed 2 bases at V and 4 bases at J, leaving 7 bases unmatched. This CDR3 has 14 amino acids. Germline V gene lookup returns CDR1 DFQATT and CDR2 SNEGSKA (reference sequence). DNA of the CDR3: TGCAGTGCTAGAAAAGCGGGAGCTGGGTACGAGCAGTACTTC. This translates into CSARKAGAGYEQYF.

This clonotype was picked up a small number of times. This rearrangement joins TRBV27 to TRBJ1-6, with TRBD1 matching 7 bases. Germline CDR1 reads MNHEY; CDR2 reads SMNVEV (reference sequence). The CDR3 is 13 amino acids. The ends lost 6 bases at V and 14 bases at J; junction bases unmatched: 10. The CDR3 coding sequence is TGTGCCAGCAGGGAACAGGGGCAAGGGGCCCTCCACTTT. This encodes CASREQGQGALHF.

This clonotype came up many times. This chain links TRBV27 with TRBJ1-2; unclear D gene. V lost 7 bases and J 3 bases, leaving 15 bases between the germline ends. The CDR3 length is 14 residues. Germline CDR1 reads MNHEY; CDR2 reads SMNVEV (reference sequence). In DNA, the CDR3 is TGTGCCAGCACTGCAAGAGCGGATCACTATGGCTACACCTTC. This encodes CASTARADHYGYTF.

This clonotype came up many times. The V gene is TRBV18, the J gene TRBJ2-7; D might be TRBD2 (5 bases). V lost 3 bases and J lost 7, with 13 bases in between. Germline loops: CDR1 KGHSH, CDR2 LQKENI. The CDR3 totals 13 residues. The CDR3, as DNA: TGTGCCAGCTCACCGGGAAGTTCGGGAGAGCAGTACTTC. Its translation is CASSPGSSGEQYF. Based on the CDR3 plus reference TRBV18 and TRBJ2-7, the full variable domain is NAGVMQNPRHLVRRRGQEARLRCSPMKGHSHVYWYRQLPEEGLKFMVYLQKENIIDESGMPKERFSAEFPKEGPSILRIQQVVRGDSAAYFCASSPGSSGEQYFGPGTRLTVT.

This clonotype has a handful of counts. This rearrangement joins TRBV18 to TRBJ1-3; D is unclear. The CDR3 is 14 amino acids. Germline lookup yields CDR1 KGHSH and CDR2 LQKENI. Between the trimmed V and J ends, which lost 0 bases and 5 bases, there was a span of 8 bases. For the CDR3, the DNA is TGTGCCAGCTCACCACCGGCCGACCGAAACACCATATATTTT. Its protein product is CASSPPADRNTIYF.

The chain is built from TRBV6-2 or TRBV6-3 and TRBJ2-2; no clear D gene. Trimming took 0 bases from V and 7 from J, leaving 6 bases between them. CDR1 and CDR2 (germline): MNHEY, SVGEGT. The length of the CDR3 is 13 residues. The CDR3 protein is CASSYSIGGELFF. The CDR3 DNA follows: TGTGCCAGCAGTTACTCGATAGGCGGGGAGCTGTTTTTT.